The 7 T cell receptor beta chains presented below share a single source sample, sequenced in a study of blood T cell repertoires in COVID-19 (TCRdb year 2020). The library was generated by the immunoSEQ multiplex PCR assay. Sourced from immuneACCESS, this table was stored by TCRdb with only in-frame sequences that have V and J called. A share of the clones is absent; for the studies checked, an unresolved V gene accounts for under half, and the remainder has no known explanation. The sample table records about 250,000 clones; roughly 88% of these occur just once. The ten largest account for about 5.4% of the sample. Sequencing input: peripheral blood. All receptors derive from a woman over 75 with COVID-19, enrolled during active disease.

The chain employs TRBV9 and TRBJ2-3; TRBD2 aligns across 10 bases. This CDR3 is 15 amino acids long. V shed 2 bases and J 6 bases; nucleotides not matched to a gene: 6. The germline V gene has CDR1 SGDLS and CDR2 YYNGEE. The CDR3 DNA sequence: TGTGCCAGCAGCGTTAGCGGGGGGCTCCCCGATACGCAGTATTTT. Translated, it gives CASSVSGGLPDTQYF.

The chain uses TRBV6-5 and TRBJ1-2; possible D gene TRBD1, 6 bases. The V end was cut by 0 bases, the J end by 1 base, with 12 bases between. CDR1 and CDR2 from the germline V gene are MNHEY and SVGAGI. The length of the CDR3 is 16 residues. In DNA, the CDR3 is TGTGCCAGCAGTTACTCACGGGACAACCGTAACTATGGCTACACCTTC. Protein sequence: CASSYSRDNRNYGYTF.

The chain carries TRBV28 and TRBJ1-2; D uncertain. V dropped 7 bases and J dropped 4 bases, with 19 bases sitting between them. Germline loops: CDR1 MDHEN, CDR2 SYDVKM. The CDR3 is made up of 15 amino acids. The CDR3 loop is CASIPQATWLYGYTF. CDR3 nucleotide sequence: TGTGCCAGCATACCCCAGGCCACGTGGCTCTATGGCTACACCTTC.

The chain combines TRBV7-2 with TRBJ2-3, with TRBD2 as a possible D gene (5 bases). CDR3 length: 14 amino acids. Trimming removed 3 bases at V and 1 base at J, with 8 bases between. Germline CDR1 SGHTA, CDR2 FQGNSA. DNA of the CDR3: TGTGCCAGCAGCTTCGGGGTCCGCACAGATACGCAGTATTTT. Translating gives CASSFGVRTDTQYF.

The rearrangement uses TRBV20-1 and TRBJ2-3, with D unclear. The CDR3 loop spans 11 amino acids. Germline CDR1 reads DFQATT; CDR2 reads SNEGSKA (reference sequence). V was trimmed by 6 bases and J by 6 bases, leaving 10 bases between them. The CDR3 sequence: CSAELKDTQYF. The CDR3 nucleotides read TGCAGTGCCGAACTGAAGGATACGCAGTATTTT.

The rearrangement links TRBV12-3 or TRBV12-4 to TRBJ1-2; D remains unclear. The CDR3 runs 12 residues. V lost 5 bases to trimming and J lost 5 bases, with 9 bases between them. This CDR3 is CASSTSRYGYTF. In DNA, the CDR3 is TGTGCCAGCAGTACCTCCAGATATGGCTACACCTTC.

This chain joins TRBV27 and TRBJ2-1; 15 bases are a match to TRBD2. V gave up 7 bases and J gave up 0 bases; unmatched junction bases: 4. The CDR3 is 17 amino acids. CDR1 MNHEY and CDR2 SMNVEV come from the germline V gene (reference sequence). The CDR3, as DNA: TGTGCCAGCAAACGGACTAGCGGGGGGGTCTCCTACAATGAGCAGTTCTTC. Translation: CASKRTSGGVSYNEQFF.